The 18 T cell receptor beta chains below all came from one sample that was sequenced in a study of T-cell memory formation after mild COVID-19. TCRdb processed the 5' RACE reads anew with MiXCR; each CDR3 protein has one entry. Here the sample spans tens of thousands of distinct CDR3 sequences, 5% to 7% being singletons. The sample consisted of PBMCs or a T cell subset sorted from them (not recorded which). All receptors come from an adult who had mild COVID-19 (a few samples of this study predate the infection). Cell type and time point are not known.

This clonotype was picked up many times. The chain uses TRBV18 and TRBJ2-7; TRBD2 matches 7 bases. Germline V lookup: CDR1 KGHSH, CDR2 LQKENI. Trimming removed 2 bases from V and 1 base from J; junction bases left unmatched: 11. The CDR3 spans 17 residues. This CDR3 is CASSPNKRGSGSYEQYF. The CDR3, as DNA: TGTGCCAGCTCACCAAATAAGCGGGGAAGTGGGTCCTACGAGCAGTACTTC.

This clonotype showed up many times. CDR3 DNA: TGTGCCAGCAGCTTGGTGGTATCGACCGCCTCGAACTATGGCTACACCTTC. As protein: CASSLVVSTASNYGYTF. This chain joins TRBV5-5 and TRBJ1-2; D remains ambiguous. CDR1 is SGHKS and CDR2 is YYEKEE in the germline V gene (reference sequence). The CDR3 extends over 17 amino acids. V was pared by 0 bases and J by 2 bases, with 17 bases between.

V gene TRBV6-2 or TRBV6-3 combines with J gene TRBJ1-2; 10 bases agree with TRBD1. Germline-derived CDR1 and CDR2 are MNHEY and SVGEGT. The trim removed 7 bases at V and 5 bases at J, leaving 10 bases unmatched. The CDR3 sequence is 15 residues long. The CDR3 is CASIPRDRGSYGYTF. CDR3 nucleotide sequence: TGTGCCAGCATCCCCCGGGACAGGGGATCGTATGGCTACACCTTC.

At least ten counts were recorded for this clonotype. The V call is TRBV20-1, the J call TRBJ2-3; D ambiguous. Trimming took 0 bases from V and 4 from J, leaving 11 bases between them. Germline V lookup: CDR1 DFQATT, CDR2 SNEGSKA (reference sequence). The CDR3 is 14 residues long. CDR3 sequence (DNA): TGCAGTGCTAGAGATCAAGAGACATCAGATACGCAGTATTTT. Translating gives CSARDQETSDTQYF.

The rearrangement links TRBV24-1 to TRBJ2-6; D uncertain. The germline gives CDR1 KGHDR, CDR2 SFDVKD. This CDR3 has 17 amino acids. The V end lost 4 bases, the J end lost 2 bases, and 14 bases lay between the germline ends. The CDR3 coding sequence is TGTGCCACCAGTGACCCGGTCAGCCGGACTGGGGCCAACGTCCTGACTTTC. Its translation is CATSDPVSRTGANVLTF.

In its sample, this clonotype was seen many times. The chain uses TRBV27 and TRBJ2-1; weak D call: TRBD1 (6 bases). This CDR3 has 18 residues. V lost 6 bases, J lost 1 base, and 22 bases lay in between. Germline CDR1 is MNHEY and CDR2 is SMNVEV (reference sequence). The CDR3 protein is CASRIRSGVTRSYNEQFF. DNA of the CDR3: TGTGCCAGCAGAATAAGATCAGGGGTCACTAGATCCTACAATGAGCAGTTCTTC.

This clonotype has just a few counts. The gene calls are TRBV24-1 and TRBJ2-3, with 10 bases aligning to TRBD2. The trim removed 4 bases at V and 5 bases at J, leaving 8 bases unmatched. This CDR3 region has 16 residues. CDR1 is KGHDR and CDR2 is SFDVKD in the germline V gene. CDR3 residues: CATSEISGGQGDTQYF. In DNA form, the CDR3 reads TGTGCCACCAGTGAGATTAGCGGGGGGCAGGGAGATACGCAGTATTTT.

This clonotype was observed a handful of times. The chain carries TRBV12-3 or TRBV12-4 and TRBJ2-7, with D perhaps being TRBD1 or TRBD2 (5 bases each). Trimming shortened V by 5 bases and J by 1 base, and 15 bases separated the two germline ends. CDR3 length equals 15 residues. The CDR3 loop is CASSTQQGPSYEQYF. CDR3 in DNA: TGTGCCAGCAGTACCCAGCAGGGACCTTCCTACGAGCAGTACTTC.

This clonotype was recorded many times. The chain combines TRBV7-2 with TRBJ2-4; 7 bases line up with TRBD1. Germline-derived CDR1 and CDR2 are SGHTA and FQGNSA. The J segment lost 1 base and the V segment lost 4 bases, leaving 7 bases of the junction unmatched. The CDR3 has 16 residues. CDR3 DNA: TGTGCCAGCAGCTCACAGGGGCTTGCGGCCAAAAACATTCAGTACTTC. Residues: CASSSQGLAAKNIQYF.

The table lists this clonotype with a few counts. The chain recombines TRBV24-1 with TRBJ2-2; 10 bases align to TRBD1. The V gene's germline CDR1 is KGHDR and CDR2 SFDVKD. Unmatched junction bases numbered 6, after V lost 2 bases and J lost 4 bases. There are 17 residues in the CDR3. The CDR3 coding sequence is TGTGCCACCAGTGATTGGGGACAGGGGATAGGCACCGGGGAGCTGTTTTTT. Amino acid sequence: CATSDWGQGIGTGELFF.

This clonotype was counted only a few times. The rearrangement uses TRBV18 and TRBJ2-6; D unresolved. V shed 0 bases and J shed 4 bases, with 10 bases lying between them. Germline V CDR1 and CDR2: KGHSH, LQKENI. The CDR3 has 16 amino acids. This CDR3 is CASSPPIGGGANVLTF. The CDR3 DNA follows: TGTGCCAGCTCACCACCGATCGGCGGCGGGGCCAACGTCCTGACTTTC.

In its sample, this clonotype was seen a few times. CDR3: CASSRAGLGEGTQYF. The DNA of the CDR3 is TGTGCCAGCAGCCGAGCGGGGCTAGGCGAAGGGACCCAGTACTTC. J is TRBJ2-5 and V is TRBV2, with TRBD2 matching 7 bases. Per the germline V gene, CDR1 is SNHLY and CDR2 is FYNNEI. J lost 7 bases, V lost 6 bases, and 14 bases had no gene match. CDR3 length: 15 amino acids. Drawing the rest from reference TRBV2 and TRBJ2-5, the complete variable domain is EPEVTQTPSHQVTQMGQEVILRCVPISNHLYFYWYRQILGQKVEFLVSFYNNEISEKSEIFDDQFSVERPDGSNFTLKIRSTKLEDSAMYFCASSRAGLGEGTQYFGPGTRLLVL.

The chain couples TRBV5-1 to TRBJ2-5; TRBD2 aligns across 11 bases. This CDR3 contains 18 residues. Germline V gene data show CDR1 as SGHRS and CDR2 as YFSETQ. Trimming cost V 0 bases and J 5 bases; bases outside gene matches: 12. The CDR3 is CASSLANLAGGLGETQYF. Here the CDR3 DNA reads TGCGCCAGCAGCTTGGCCAACCTAGCGGGGGGACTGGGGGAGACCCAGTACTTC.

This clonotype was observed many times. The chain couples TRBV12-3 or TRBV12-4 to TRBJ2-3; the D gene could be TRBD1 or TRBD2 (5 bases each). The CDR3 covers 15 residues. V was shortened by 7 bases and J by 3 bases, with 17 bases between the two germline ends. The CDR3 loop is CASNVEGIETDTQYF. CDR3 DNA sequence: TGTGCCAGCAACGTCGAGGGGATTGAAACAGATACGCAGTATTTT.

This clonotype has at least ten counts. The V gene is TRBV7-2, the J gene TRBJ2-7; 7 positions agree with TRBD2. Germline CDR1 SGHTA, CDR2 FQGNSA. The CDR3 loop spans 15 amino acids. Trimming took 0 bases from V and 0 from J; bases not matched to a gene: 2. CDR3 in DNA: TGTGCCAGCAGCTTAGCGGGGGGGAGCTCCTACGAGCAGTACTTC. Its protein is CASSLAGGSSYEQYF. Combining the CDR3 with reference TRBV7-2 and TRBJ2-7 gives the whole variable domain GAGVSQSPSNKVTEKGKDVELRCDPISGHTALYWYRQSLGQGLEFLIYFQGNSAPDKSGLPSDRFSAERTGGSVSTLTIQRTQQEDSAVYLCASSLAGGSSYEQYFGPGTRLTVT.

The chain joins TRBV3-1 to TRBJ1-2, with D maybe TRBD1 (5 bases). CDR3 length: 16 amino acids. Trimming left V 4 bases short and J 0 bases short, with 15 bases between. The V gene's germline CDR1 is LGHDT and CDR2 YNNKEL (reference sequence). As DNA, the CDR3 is TGTGCCAGCAGCCGATCGATCGGGGGAGCTAACTATGGCTACACCTTC. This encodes CASSRSIGGANYGYTF.

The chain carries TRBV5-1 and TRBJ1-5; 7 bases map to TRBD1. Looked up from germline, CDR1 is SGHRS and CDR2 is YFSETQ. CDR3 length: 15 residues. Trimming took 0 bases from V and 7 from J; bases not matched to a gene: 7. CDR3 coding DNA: TGCGCCAGCAGCTTGGCAGGGGGGGCTGGGCAGCCCCAGCATTTT. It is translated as CASSLAGGAGQPQHF.

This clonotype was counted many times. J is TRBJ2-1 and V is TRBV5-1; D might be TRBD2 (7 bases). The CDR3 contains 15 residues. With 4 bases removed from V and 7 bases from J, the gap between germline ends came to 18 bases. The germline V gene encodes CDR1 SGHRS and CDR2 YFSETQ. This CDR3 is CASSPIRGARNEQFF. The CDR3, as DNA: TGCGCCAGCAGCCCAATTCGGGGGGCTCGGAATGAGCAGTTCTTC.